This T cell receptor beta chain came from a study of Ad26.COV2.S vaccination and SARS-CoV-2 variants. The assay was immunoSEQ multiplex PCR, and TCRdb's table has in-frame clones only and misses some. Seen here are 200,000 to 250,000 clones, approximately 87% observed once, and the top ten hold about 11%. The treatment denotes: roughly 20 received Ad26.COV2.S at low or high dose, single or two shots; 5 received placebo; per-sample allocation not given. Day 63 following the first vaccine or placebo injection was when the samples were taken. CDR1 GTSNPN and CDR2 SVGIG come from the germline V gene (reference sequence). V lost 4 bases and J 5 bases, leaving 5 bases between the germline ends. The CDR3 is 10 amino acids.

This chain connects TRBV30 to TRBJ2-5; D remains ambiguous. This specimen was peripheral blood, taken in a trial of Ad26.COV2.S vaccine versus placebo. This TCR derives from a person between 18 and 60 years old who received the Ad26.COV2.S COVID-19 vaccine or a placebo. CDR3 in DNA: TGTGCCTGGACGGGTGAGACCCAGTACTTC. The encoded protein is CAWTGETQYF.